This T cell receptor beta chain was documented in a study of T cells after yellow fever vaccination (dated by TCRdb to about 2019). Regarding the complete study: Staining for CD3, CD45RA, CCR7 and CD95 was used to sort memory subsets (EM, EMRA, CM and Tscm) on a BD FACS Aria III. Blood was collected at multiple timepoints before and after primary and secondary immunization, and bulk PBMC replicates and cell subsets were isolated. Sorting of memory subsets took place on days 0, 15 and 45 and at 18 months after primary vaccination, as well as on days 0, 15 and 45 after the 30-year booster. Bulk TCR alpha and beta repertoires were sequenced longitudinally to track T-cell clones before and after primary and booster YFV17D yellow fever vaccination. The SMART-Seq v4 Ultra Low Input RNA kit was used to prepare libraries from fractions with low cell numbers. Two healthy male donors, one aged 18 to 30 and one aged 30 to 40 years, were included in the cohort. The research as a whole found: A small fraction of clonotypes appeared in both the CD4 and CD8 compartments, likely as a result of convergent recombination. After the booster, most of the clones that had expanded following primary vaccination were detected again (almost 98% of CD4 and around 90% of CD8), which suggests that memory was broadly maintained. Because only a couple of donors were included in the study, the extent to which the findings can be generalized is limited. Compared with the primary T-cell response, the secondary T-cell response was weaker but faster, peaking on day 5 rather than day 15. On day 0, almost all vaccine-responding clonotypes were found to be below detection in the sorted memory subsets. Computational filtering was required because FACS-sorted repertoires could contain abundant contaminating clonotypes from the bulk population.

In light of the paper, this sample's treatment or condition label describes: live attenuated yellow fever vaccine strain. A standard Ficoll-Paque protocol was used to isolate PBMCs from peripheral blood. The RNeasy Micro Kit was used to extract RNA from sorted memory subsets. Taken from cysteine to phenylalanine, the CDR3 has 14 residues. CDR3 DNA is the only sequence kept; it has 42 bases, read in frame from the first base. CDR1 and CDR2, per the germline V gene (reference sequence), are LGHDT and YNNKEL. Trimming costs V 5 bases and J 5 bases, and their ends lie 15 bases apart. This clonotype was counted many times. The record has no base qualities; no much larger clone is one base away. TCR cDNA was synthesized by 5'RACE template switching, which introduced a universal primer site and unique molecular identifiers. Priming for cDNA synthesis came from both the TCR alpha and TCR beta constant segments. Library amplification used two PCR steps, and the second PCR step added sample barcodes and sequencing adapters. Sequencing of the libraries was done on either Illumina HiSeq 2500 (2x100 bp) or NovaSeq (2x150 bp). Per the original workflow: MIGEC was used to demultiplex reads and collapse the reads into UMI consensus sequences, and MiXCR was used for V(D)J alignment. Clonotypes responding to the vaccine were identified with edgeR on replicate PBMC samples, with the criteria of FDR below 0.01 and a log2 fold change above 5 up to day 15. CD4 or CD8 identity was assigned to each bulk clonotype according to whether the clonotype was present at higher abundance in the sequenced CD4 repertoire or the sequenced CD8 repertoire. To estimate how each clone was distributed across memory phenotypes, clonotype frequencies in memory subsets were weighted by FACS-sorted cell numbers. Starting from the raw public reads, TCRdb applied fastp trimming at Q25, assembled clones with MiXCR and retained in-frame beta chains. A single entry per CDR3 protein holds the most common genes and DNA from its merged rows. The V and J calls here are based on TCRdb, not the publication. Within this sample are 29,000 or so distinct CDR3 sequences, with around 5.8% of them counted one time only. The ten largest clones take up around a quarter of the sample.

The rearranged chain carries TRBV3-1 and TRBJ2-5, with a weak D call of TRBD1 (6 bases match). The TCR originated in a man younger than 40 who received the YFV17D yellow fever vaccine. Source: PBMCs, either bulk or a sorted T-cell subset (CD4+, CD8+, memory, or dextramer-sorted; not recorded which), taken on the day of the yellow fever booster vaccination. The CDR3 here reads CASSSRGSDETQYF. DNA sequence: TGTGCCAGCAGCTCCAGGGGTAGCGATGAGACCCAGTACTTC.